This TCR beta chain is drawn from a study of blood T cell repertoires in COVID-19. Study overall: COVID-19 samples from acute and convalescent phases originated in the United States, Italy and Spain.

The CDR3 runs 15 residues. Germline CDR1 MNHEY, CDR2 SVGAGI. Trimming removed 2 bases at V and 0 bases at J, with 10 bases between. The data were produced by immunoSEQ multiplex PCR, yet TCRdb's version contains in-frame clones alone and is incomplete. The profile shows more than 250,000 clones, about 90% of them singletons. Sequences were obtained from peripheral blood. This chain connects TRBV6-5 to TRBJ1-1; D is perhaps TRBD1 (5 bases). This clonotype was sampled from a man aged 18 to 30 who had recovered from COVID-19. CDR3 sequence reads: CASSYQGSLNTEAFF. For the CDR3, the DNA is TGTGCCAGCAGTTACCAGGGCAGCTTGAACACTGAAGCTTTCTTT.